Given below is one T cell receptor beta chain in context. No antigen is known for it. This record belongs to a study of cytomegalovirus exposure and HLA in healthy donors. In the PCR, 60 Vbeta and 13 Jbeta primers were used. Method: immunoSEQ multiplex PCR; TCRdb's copy keeps in-frame clones and lacks some. The sample lists over 150,000 clones, 60% to 85% occurring once. Germline-derived CDR1 and CDR2 are MNHEY and SVGAGI. V lost 0 bases and J lost 3, with 12 bases in between. The CDR3 is 15 residues long. General study points: The study carried out a later analysis of TCR beta sequences. It associated 16,951 of them with specific HLA alleles at a false discovery rate of 0.05. DRB1 had the most TCR associations and HLA-C the fewest, a later analysis found, with rates varying by HLA locus.

The chain joins TRBV6-5 to TRBJ2-7, with D maybe TRBD1 (6 bases). This sequence was found in a man aged 30 to 39 in good health and CMV-seropositive. The source material was PBMCs. CDR3 protein: CASSYSGGRDYEQYF. As DNA, the CDR3 is TGTGCCAGCAGTTACTCTGGGGGCCGAGACTACGAGCAGTACTTC.